The 7 T cell receptor beta chains below all came from one sample that was sequenced in a study of graft-versus-host responses after intestinal transplantation. Lymphocytes (intraepithelial and lamina propria) were released by processing the graft tissue. TCRdb keeps only in-frame clones here, not all; method: immunoSEQ multiplex PCR. The table records 1,500 to 2,000 clones, 85% to 90% of them present only once. Sequencing used ileum tissue, obtained approximately 380 days after intestinal transplantation. These receptors were taken from a human patient who received an intestinal transplant, so some T cells may come from the graft donor.

This clone was seen a handful of times. The V gene is TRBV7-9, the J gene TRBJ2-2, with D uncertain. In germline, CDR1 is SEHNR, CDR2 FQNEAQ (reference sequence). This CDR3 region has 13 residues. V lost 1 base to trimming and J lost 6 bases, with 6 bases between them. The CDR3 DNA follows: TGTGCCAGCAGCTTAGTAGAACCCGGGGAGCTGTTTTTT. Its protein is CASSLVEPGELFF.

The chain has TRBV10-3 and TRBJ2-7; TRBD1 agrees at 10 bases. The CDR3 is 12 residues long. The germline V gene encodes CDR1 ENHRY and CDR2 SYGVKD. Losses at the gene ends were 8 bases for V and 3 bases for J; bases not matched to a gene: 1. The CDR3 sequence is CAIGTGDYEQYF. CDR3 nucleotides: TGTGCCATCGGGACAGGGGACTACGAGCAGTACTTC.

The V and J genes are TRBV6-5 and TRBJ2-1; 10 nucleotides line up with TRBD1. The CDR3 loop spans 15 amino acids. V lost 6 bases to trimming and J lost 3 bases; unmatched junction nucleotides: 5. The germline CDR1 and CDR2 sequences are MNHEY and SVGAGI. Here the CDR3 reads CASSRTGGFYNEQFF. CDR3 nucleotide sequence: TGTGCCAGCAGCCGGACAGGGGGGTTCTACAATGAGCAGTTCTTC.

The V call is TRBV5-1, the J call TRBJ2-1; D may be TRBD2 (7 bases). Per germline, CDR1 SGHRS and CDR2 YFSETQ. The CDR3 has 15 amino acids. The V and J ends lost 5 bases and 3 bases respectively, with 15 bases between them. CDR3 sequence reads: CASRRGEGVYNEQFF. The CDR3 nucleotides read TGCGCCAGCAGGAGGGGGGAGGGAGTCTACAATGAGCAGTTCTTC.

The chain employs TRBV30 and TRBJ1-2; tentative D call: TRBD1 (6 bases). V lost 2 bases and J 5 bases, leaving 9 bases between the germline ends. This CDR3 has 12 residues. Germline CDR1 and CDR2: GTSNPN and SVGIG (reference sequence). The CDR3 region has the DNA TGTGCCTGGAGTACTACAGGGTATGGCTACACCTTC. It specifies CAWSTTGYGYTF. The complete variable domain, with remaining parts taken from reference TRBV30 and TRBJ1-2, reads SQTIHQWPATLVQPVGSPLSLECTVEGTSNPNLYWYRQAAGRGLQLLFYSVGIGQISSEVPQNLSASRPQDRQFILSSKKLLLSDSGFYLCAWSTTGYGYTFGSGTRLTVV.

This clone showed up just once. This chain links TRBV6-1 with TRBJ2-5; 12 nucleotides match TRBD2. This CDR3 spans 15 amino acids. Germline lookup yields CDR1 MNHNS and CDR2 SASEGT. V lost 4 bases, J lost 4 bases, and 4 bases stayed unmatched. CDR3 sequence (DNA): TGTGCCAGCAGTGGGCTAGCGGGAGGGCCAGAGACCCAGTACTTC. Residues: CASSGLAGGPETQYF.

The V gene is TRBV6-4, the J gene TRBJ2-1, with D tentatively TRBD2 (5 bases). This CDR3 spans 16 amino acids. Germline CDR1 is MRHNA and CDR2 is SNTAGT. V lost 2 bases and J 7 bases, leaving 18 bases between the germline ends. This chain's CDR3 is CASSDPSGRRHNEQFF. The CDR3 DNA follows: TGTGCCAGCAGTGACCCAAGCGGCCGGAGGCATAATGAGCAGTTCTTC.